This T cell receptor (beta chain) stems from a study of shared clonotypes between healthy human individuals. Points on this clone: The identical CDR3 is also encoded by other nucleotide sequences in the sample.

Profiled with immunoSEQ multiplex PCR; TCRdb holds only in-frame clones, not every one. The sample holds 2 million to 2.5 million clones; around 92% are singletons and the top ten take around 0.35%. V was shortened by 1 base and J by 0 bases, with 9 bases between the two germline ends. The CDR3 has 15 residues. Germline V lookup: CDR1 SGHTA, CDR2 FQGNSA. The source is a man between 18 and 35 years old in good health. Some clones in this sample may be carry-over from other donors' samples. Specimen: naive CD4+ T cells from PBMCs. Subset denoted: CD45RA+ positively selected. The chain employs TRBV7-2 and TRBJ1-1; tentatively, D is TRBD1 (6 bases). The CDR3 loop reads CASSLVGGMNTEAFF. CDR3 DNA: TGTGCCAGCAGCTTAGTGGGGGGCATGAACACTGAAGCTTTCTTT.